Below, 14 T cell receptor beta chains from the same sample are listed, as sequenced in a study of T cells expressing NK-cell markers. No DNA is given; TCRdb re-called the 5' RACE reads and lists each CDR3 protein once. The sample data list a few hundred thousand distinct CDR3 sequences. Material: blood T cells: a sorted CD56 or NKG2C T cell subset, CD4+ or CD8+ T cells, or bulk PBMC T cells (not recorded which). The receptors originated from a man aged 18 to 30 in good health.

The chain combines TRBV5-1 with TRBJ2-1; without DNA, the TCRdb call of TRBD1 cannot be checked. This CDR3 is built from 16 residues. Germline lookup yields CDR1 SGHRS and CDR2 YFSETQ. The CDR3 region is CASSLGSRIGRGEQFF.

The gene calls are TRBV12-3 or TRBV12-4 and TRBJ2-3; absent DNA, TCRdb's TRBD2 call cannot be checked. The CDR3 totals 16 residues. The CDR3 is CASSLELGVSTDTQYF.

This chain joins TRBV6-5 and TRBJ1-2. The CDR3 contains 14 residues. Germline loops: CDR1 MNHEY, CDR2 SVGAGI. The CDR3 region is CASRISRSNYGYTF.

This chain links TRBV6-1 with TRBJ1-2; there is no DNA to check the TCRdb D call of TRBD1. CDR3 length equals 14 residues. Germline V lookup: CDR1 MNHNS, CDR2 SASEGT. CDR3 region: CASSPTDRRNGYTF.

The J gene is TRBJ2-7, the V gene TRBV20-1; TCRdb's D call, TRBD2, is unchecked because there is no DNA. Germline CDR1 DFQATT, CDR2 SNEGSKA (reference sequence). The CDR3 length is 14 residues. The CDR3 is CSAFLAGGYYEQYF.

The chain's CDR3 is CASSSRGWGSEAFF. The rearrangement uses TRBV6-2 or TRBV6-3 and TRBJ1-1; TCRdb's D gene call, TRBD1, goes unchecked for lack of DNA. Germline V CDR1 and CDR2: MNHEY, SVGEGT. The CDR3 extends over 14 amino acids.

The V call is TRBV20-1, the J call TRBJ2-1. CDR1 is DFQATT, CDR2 SNEGSKA, per germline (reference sequence). The CDR3 covers 14 residues. The CDR3 protein is CSARAEPIGEGQFF.

The V call is TRBV20-1, the J call TRBJ2-5; there is no DNA to check the TCRdb D call of TRBD1. Germline CDR1 and CDR2: DFQATT and SNEGSKA (reference sequence). This CDR3 comprises 13 residues. The CDR3 loop is CSAAGATQETQYF.

CDR3: CASSLGGLEDTDTQYF. The chain joins TRBV12-3 or TRBV12-4 to TRBJ2-3; TCRdb designates TRBD2, a call that cannot be tested without DNA. The CDR3 runs 16 residues.

The V and J genes are TRBV3-1 and TRBJ2-4; TCRdb's D gene call, TRBD1, goes unchecked for lack of DNA. This CDR3 is 16 amino acids long. The germline V gene has CDR1 LGHDT and CDR2 YNNKEL (reference sequence). CDR3 in amino acids: CASSQGMGARSNIQYF.

The chain carries TRBV24-1 and TRBJ2-3; TCRdb's D call of TRBD2 is untestable without DNA. Germline V lookup: CDR1 KGHDR, CDR2 SFDVKD. The CDR3 has 17 residues. CDR3: CATSDPGLAATTDAQYF.

This sequence joins TRBV10-3 and TRBJ2-5; no DNA is available, so the TRBD2 call from TCRdb remains unchecked. The CDR3 loop spans 14 amino acids. CDR1 is ENHRY and CDR2 is SYGVKD in the germline V gene. The CDR3 here is CAISVKGEEETQYF.

The chain joins TRBV29-1 to TRBJ2-7; the TCRdb D gene call, TRBD1, has no DNA to confirm it. The CDR3 totals 13 residues. In germline, CDR1 is SQVTM, CDR2 ANQGSEA. The CDR3 protein is CSVLGQGHYEQYF.

The CDR3 spells CSVVWQQGTEAFF. The chain combines TRBV29-1 with TRBJ1-1. This CDR3 region has 13 residues. Germline CDR1 SQVTM, CDR2 ANQGSEA. Full variable domain (rest looked up from reference TRBV29-1 and TRBJ1-1): SAVISQKPSRDICQRGTSLTIQCQVDSQVTMMFWYRQQPGQSLTLIATANQGSEATYESGFVIDKFPISRPNLTFSTLTVSNMSPEDSSIYLCSVVWQQGTEAFFGQGTRLTVV.